Listed here are 19 T cell receptor beta chains from one sample, sequenced in a study of cytomegalovirus exposure and HLA in healthy donors (dated by TCRdb to the late 2010s). The library came from the immunoSEQ multiplex PCR assay. A mixture of 60 forward primers for TCR Vbeta segments and 13 reverse primers for TCR Jbeta segments was used in the multiplex PCR. As stored in TCRdb, this immuneACCESS dataset retains in-frame rearrangements with V and J assigned. A fraction of the clones does not appear; measured against another copy, unresolved V genes explain less than half of the discrepancy, and the remainder lacks a known reason. This sample's table has entries for 150,000 or so clones. Around 1.5% of the sample rests with the top ten. The sequenced sample was PBMCs. The receptors stem from a woman aged 45-65 years in good health and CMV-seronegative.

Comments on this clone: The same CDR3 arises from other DNA sequences in this sample as well. V is TRBV20-1 and J is TRBJ1-2; 8 nucleotides match TRBD1. Germline CDR1 reads DFQATT; CDR2 reads SNEGSKA (reference sequence). The length of the CDR3 is 11 residues. Trimming removed 6 bases from V and 5 bases from J; junction bases left unmatched: 2. CDR3 protein: CSARTGYGYTF. The CDR3 DNA reads TGCAGTGCCCGGACAGGGTATGGCTACACCTTC.

The chain has TRBV5-1 and TRBJ2-5, with 7 bases identical to TRBD2. V shed 3 bases and J 2 bases; nucleotides not matched to a gene: 13. CDR1 and CDR2 from the germline V gene are SGHRS and YFSETQ. The CDR3 totals 17 residues. This CDR3 is CASSSRHSGWGQETQYF. CDR3 bases: TGCGCCAGCAGCTCGAGGCATAGCGGGTGGGGGCAAGAGACCCAGTACTTC.

The V call is TRBV4-2, the J call TRBJ2-5; D may be TRBD1 (5 bases). The better agreement between TRBJ2-7 and the DNA end casts doubt on the J call. Per the germline V gene, CDR1 is LGHNA and CDR2 is YNFKEQ. The CDR3 is 14 amino acids. CDR3 DNA sequence: TGTGCCAGCAGCCAAGTGGGGCCGGACTACGAGCAGTACTTC. It is translated as CASSQVGPDYEQYF.

The V gene is TRBV4-1, the J gene TRBJ1-5; D gene ambiguous. CDR1 and CDR2 from the germline V gene are MGHRA and YSYEKL. The CDR3 totals 15 residues. Deletions cut 4 bases from V and 1 base from J, with 11 bases between. The CDR3 DNA is TGCGCCAGCAGCCCCCAGGAACTGAGCAATCAGCCCCAGCATTTT. Translated: CASSPQELSNQPQHF.

The chain recombines TRBV7-3 with TRBJ2-5; a weak D match, TRBD2 (5 bases). Germline-derived CDR1 and CDR2 are SGHTA and FQGTGA. This CDR3 is built from 14 residues. V lost 5 bases and J lost 5, with 15 bases in between. CDR3 DNA: TGTGCCAGCAGCGCGGGTACTACGGGGGAGACCCAGTACTTC. Its translation: CASSAGTTGETQYF.

V is TRBV28 and J is TRBJ1-2; D is perhaps TRBD1 (5 bases). Germline V gene sequence: CDR1 MDHEN, CDR2 SYDVKM. Trimming shortened V by 7 bases and J by 0 bases, and 15 bases separated the two germline ends. CDR3 size: 15 residues. CDR3 nucleotide sequence: TGTGCCAGCAAAGGGAAGGGGTATCCTAACTATGGCTACACCTTC. Protein: CASKGKGYPNYGYTF.

As to this clone: Other DNA variants within this sample encode the same CDR3. The chain couples TRBV6-5 to TRBJ1-1; 7 nucleotides agree with TRBD1. This CDR3 is 14 amino acids long. The germline gives CDR1 MNHEY, CDR2 SVGAGI. The V and J ends lost 7 bases and 5 bases, in that order; junction bases with no gene match: 10. Here the CDR3 DNA reads TGTGCCAGCAATGAACAGGGGAGTAAAACTGAAGCTTTCTTT. Translated: CASNEQGSKTEAFF.

The V call is TRBV5-1, the J call TRBJ2-3, with TRBD1 matching over 8 bases. The V gene end was trimmed by 2 bases and the J gene end by 6 bases; junction bases not matched to a gene: 5. Per germline, CDR1 SGHRS and CDR2 YFSETQ. The CDR3 is 14 residues long. CDR3 residues: CASSFGTGGDTQYF. CDR3 sequence (DNA): TGCGCCAGCAGCTTTGGGACAGGAGGGGATACGCAGTATTTT.

In nucleotides, the CDR3 is TGTGCCTGGAGTGGTGGACAGGCCTACTCTGGAAACACCATATATTTT. Translation gives CAWSGGQAYSGNTIYF. This sequence joins TRBV30 and TRBJ1-3; 7 bases are shared with TRBD1. CDR1 is GTSNPN and CDR2 is SVGIG in the germline V gene (reference sequence). V lost 1 base and J lost 0; bases outside the gene matches: 6. The CDR3 sequence is 16 residues long.

The chain has TRBV9 and TRBJ1-2; 7 nucleotides line up with TRBD1. CDR1 is SGDLS, CDR2 YYNGEE, per germline. The CDR3 has 14 residues. The junction had 4 bases not matched to a gene; V was cut back by 1 base and J by 4 bases. CDR3 in amino acids: CASSVTGVFYGYTF. The CDR3 region has the DNA TGTGCCAGCAGCGTAACAGGGGTATTCTATGGCTACACCTTC. The whole variable domain, remainder taken from reference TRBV9 and TRBJ1-2, is DSGVTQTPKHLITATGQRVTLRCSPRSGDLSVYWYQQSLDQGLQFLIQYYNGEERAKGNILERFSAQQFPDLHSELNLSSLELGDSALYFCASSVTGVFYGYTFGSGTRLTVV.

The V and J genes are TRBV6-6 and TRBJ2-7; 8 positions match TRBD1. V trimming: 7 bases; J trimming: 0 bases; junction bases outside the gene matches: 8. CDR1 MNHNY and CDR2 SVGAGI come from the germline V gene (reference sequence). There are 15 residues in the CDR3. CDR3 region: CASIKDRASSYEQYF. DNA of the CDR3: TGTGCCAGCATCAAGGACAGGGCCAGCTCCTACGAGCAGTACTTC.

The V call is TRBV6-5, the J call TRBJ2-1; 10 positions agree with TRBD2. In germline, CDR1 is MNHEY, CDR2 SVGAGI. The V and J ends lost 7 bases and 6 bases, in that order; junction bases with no gene match: 6. This CDR3 is built from 14 residues. The CDR3 loop is CASIKREGINEQFF. For the CDR3, the DNA is TGTGCCAGCATAAAGCGGGAGGGTATCAATGAGCAGTTCTTC.

The V and J genes are TRBV5-6 and TRBJ2-7, with 7 positions matching TRBD1. With 4 bases clipped from V and 6 bases from J, the junction kept 10 bases outside the gene matches. This CDR3 is built from 14 residues. Per the germline V gene, CDR1 is SGHDT and CDR2 is YYEEEE. The CDR3 bases are TGTGCCAGCAGCGCATGGACAGGTAGTTCCGAGCAGTACTTC. As protein: CASSAWTGSSEQYF.

The chain joins TRBV28 to TRBJ2-7, with D unclear. V lost 2 bases, J lost 4 bases, and 6 bases lay in between. The CDR3 spans 12 residues. In germline, CDR1 is MDHEN, CDR2 SYDVKM. In DNA form, the CDR3 reads TGTGCCAGCAGTTTAGGTAGTTACGAGCAGTACTTC. This encodes CASSLGSYEQYF.

The chain combines TRBV5-4 with TRBJ1-1; D unclear. This CDR3 has 16 amino acids. Trimming shortened V by 2 bases and J by 4 bases, and 18 bases separated the two germline ends. Germline CDR1 is SGHNT and CDR2 is YYREEE (reference sequence). The CDR3 sequence: CASSFPGNTRATEAFF. The CDR3 nucleotides read TGTGCCAGCAGCTTTCCGGGAAACACACGTGCCACTGAAGCTTTCTTT.

The chain recombines TRBV6-1 with TRBJ2-7; D is ambiguous. Trimming removed 5 bases at V and 5 bases at J, with 4 bases between. Germline V lookup: CDR1 MNHNS, CDR2 SASEGT. The CDR3 length is 10 residues. The CDR3 region has the DNA TGTGCCAGCAGTTATAACGAGCAGTACTTC. Translation gives CASSYNEQYF.

A remark on this clone: At one end the junction does not follow the germline gene, possibly because of a read error. This chain connects TRBV4-2 to TRBJ2-2; TRBD1 matches at 7 bases. The CDR3 consists of 16 residues. The germline V gene has CDR1 LGHNA and CDR2 YNFKEQ. The CDR3 sequence is CAGSQKQGSYTGELFF. The CDR3 region has the DNA TGTGCCGGCAGCCAAAAACAGGGGTCTTACACCGGGGAGCTGTTTTTT.

This CDR3 reads CASSPRGGNTEAFF. The DNA for the CDR3 is TGTGCCAGCAGCCCAAGGGGGGGGAACACTGAAGCTTTCTTT. The rearrangement links TRBV7-9 to TRBJ1-1, with D perhaps TRBD1 (6 bases). The ends were cut back, 5 bases at V and 1 base at J, with 11 bases in the middle. Germline V lookup: CDR1 SEHNR, CDR2 FQNEAQ (reference sequence). This CDR3 spans 14 amino acids. The entire variable domain, with the rest obtained from reference TRBV7-9 and TRBJ1-1, is as follows: DTGVSQNPRHKITKRGQNVTFRCDPISEHNRLYWYRQTLGQGPEFLTYFQNEAQLEKSRLLSDRFSAERPKGSFSTLEIQRTEQGDSAMYLCASSPRGGNTEAFFGQGTRLTVV.

The CDR3 loop is CASSVHRENEQFF. The DNA of the CDR3 is TGTGCCAGCAGCGTACACCGGGAGAATGAGCAGTTCTTC. The gene calls are TRBV7-2 and TRBJ2-1; a possible D gene is TRBD2 (6 bases). Germline assignment: CDR1 SGHTA and CDR2 FQGNSA. V shed 5 bases and J shed 7 bases, with 12 bases lying between them. The CDR3 consists of 13 residues.